The 2 T cell receptor beta chains below come from one sample, sequenced in a study of HIV-infected patients and healthy controls. Antiretroviral therapy had run roughly three months, about 14 weeks, before follow-up blood collection. No cell fractionation was done, so the repertoire covers all unsorted peripheral blood T cells. Reverse transcription used around 480 ng RNA and constant-region primers for alpha and beta. Separate chain-specific third strand synthesis with multiplexing indices produced the alpha and beta libraries. TCRdb redid the calling of the 5' RACE reads with MiXCR, one entry per CDR3 protein. Of approximately 8,700 distinct CDR3 sequences listed, 8.5% to 9% are singletons. Sample: blood, taken during antiretroviral therapy. These receptors all come from an adult with HIV infection.

This clonotype has at least ten counts. The chain uses TRBV5-1 and TRBJ1-2; TRBD1 aligns across 7 bases. Germline assignment: CDR1 SGHRS and CDR2 YFSETQ. CDR3 length equals 14 residues. The junction had 4 bases not matched to a gene; V was cut back by 1 base and J by 4 bases. The chain's CDR3 is CASSLQQGPYGYTF. CDR3 nucleotides: TGCGCCAGCAGCTTGCAACAGGGGCCCTATGGCTACACCTTC.

This clonotype qualifies as medium-sized. The chain links TRBV12-5 to TRBJ1-1, with TRBD1 matching 8 bases. V lost 0 bases, J lost 3 bases, and 3 bases stayed unmatched. Per germline, CDR1 LGHNT and CDR2 FRNRAP. The CDR3 is 15 residues long. Here the CDR3 reads CASGLVPTGDTEAFF. The CDR3 coding sequence is TGTGCTAGTGGTTTGGTACCGACAGGGGACACTGAAGCTTTCTTT.